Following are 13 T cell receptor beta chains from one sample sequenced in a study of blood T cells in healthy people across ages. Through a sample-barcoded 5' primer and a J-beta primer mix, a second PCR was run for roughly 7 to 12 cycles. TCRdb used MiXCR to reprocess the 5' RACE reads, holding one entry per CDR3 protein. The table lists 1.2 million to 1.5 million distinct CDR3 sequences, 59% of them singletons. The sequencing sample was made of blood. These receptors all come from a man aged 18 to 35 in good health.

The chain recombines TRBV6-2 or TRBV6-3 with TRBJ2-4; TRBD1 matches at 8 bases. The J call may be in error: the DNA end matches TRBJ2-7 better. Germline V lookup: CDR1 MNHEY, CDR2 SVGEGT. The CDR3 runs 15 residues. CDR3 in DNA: TGTGCCAGCAGACCCCCCGGGACAGGTTCCTACGAGCAGTACTTC. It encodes CASRPPGTGSYEQYF.

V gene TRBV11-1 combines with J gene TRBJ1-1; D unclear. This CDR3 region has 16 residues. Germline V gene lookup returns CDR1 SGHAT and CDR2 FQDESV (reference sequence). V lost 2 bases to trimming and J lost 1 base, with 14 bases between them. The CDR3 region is CASSLLGQPQNTEAFF. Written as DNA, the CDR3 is TGTGCCAGCAGCTTATTGGGCCAGCCCCAGAACACTGAAGCTTTCTTT.

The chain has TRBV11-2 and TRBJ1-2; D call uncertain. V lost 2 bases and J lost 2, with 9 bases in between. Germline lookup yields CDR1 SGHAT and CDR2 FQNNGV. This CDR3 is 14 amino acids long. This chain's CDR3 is CASSLFLKNYGYTF. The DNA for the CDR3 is TGTGCCAGCAGCTTATTTTTGAAGAACTATGGCTACACCTTC.

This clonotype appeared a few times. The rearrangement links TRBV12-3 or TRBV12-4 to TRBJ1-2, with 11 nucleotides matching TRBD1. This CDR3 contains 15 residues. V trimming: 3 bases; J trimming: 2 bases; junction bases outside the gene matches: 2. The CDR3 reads CASSFGQGANYGYTF. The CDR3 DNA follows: TGTGCCAGCAGTTTCGGACAGGGGGCAAACTATGGCTACACCTTC.

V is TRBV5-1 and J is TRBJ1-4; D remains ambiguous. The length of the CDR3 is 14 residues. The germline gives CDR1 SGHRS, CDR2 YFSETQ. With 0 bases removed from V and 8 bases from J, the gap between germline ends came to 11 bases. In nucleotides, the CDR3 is TGCGCCAGCAGCTTGGTATCCGGGAGCGAAAAACTGTTTTTT. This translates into CASSLVSGSEKLFF.

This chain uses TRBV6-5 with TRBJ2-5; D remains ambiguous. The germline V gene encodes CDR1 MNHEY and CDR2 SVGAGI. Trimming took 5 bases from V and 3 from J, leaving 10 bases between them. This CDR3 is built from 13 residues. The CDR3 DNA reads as TGTGCCAGCAGTCCGCAGGAAGAAGAGACCCAGTACTTC. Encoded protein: CASSPQEEETQYF.

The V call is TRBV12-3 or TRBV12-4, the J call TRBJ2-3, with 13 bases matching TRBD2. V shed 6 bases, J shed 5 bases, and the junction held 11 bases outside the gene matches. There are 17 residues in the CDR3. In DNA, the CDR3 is TGTGCCAGCAGACCTTGGACTAGCGGGAGTAAAGGAGATACGCAGTATTTT. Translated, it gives CASRPWTSGSKGDTQYF.

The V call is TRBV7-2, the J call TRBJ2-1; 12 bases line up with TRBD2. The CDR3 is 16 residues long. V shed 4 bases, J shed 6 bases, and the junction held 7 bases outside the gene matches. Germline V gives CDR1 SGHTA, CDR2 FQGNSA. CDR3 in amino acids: CASSSGASGGANEQFF. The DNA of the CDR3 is TGTGCCAGCAGCTCAGGGGCTAGCGGGGGGGCCAATGAGCAGTTCTTC.

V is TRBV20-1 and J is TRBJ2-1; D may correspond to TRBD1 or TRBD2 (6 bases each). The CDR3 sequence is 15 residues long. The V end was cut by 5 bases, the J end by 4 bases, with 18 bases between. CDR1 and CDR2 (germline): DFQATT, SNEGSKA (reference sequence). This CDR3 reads CSAGGGTPGYNEQFF. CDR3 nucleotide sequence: TGCAGTGCTGGAGGGGGGACACCAGGGTACAATGAGCAGTTCTTC.

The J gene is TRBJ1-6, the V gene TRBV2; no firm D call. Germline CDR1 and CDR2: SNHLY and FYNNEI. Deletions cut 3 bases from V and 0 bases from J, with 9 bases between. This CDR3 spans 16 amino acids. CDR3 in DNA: TGTGCCAGCAGTGAGAGAGGGAGCTCCTATAATTCACCCCTCCACTTT. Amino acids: CASSERGSSYNSPLHF.

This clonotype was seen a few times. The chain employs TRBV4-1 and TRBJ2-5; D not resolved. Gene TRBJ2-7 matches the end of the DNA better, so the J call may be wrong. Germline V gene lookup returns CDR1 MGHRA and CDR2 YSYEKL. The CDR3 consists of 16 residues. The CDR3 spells CASSQDWRIGFSEQYF. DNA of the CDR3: TGCGCCAGCAGCCAAGATTGGAGAATAGGGTTTTCCGAGCAGTACTTC.

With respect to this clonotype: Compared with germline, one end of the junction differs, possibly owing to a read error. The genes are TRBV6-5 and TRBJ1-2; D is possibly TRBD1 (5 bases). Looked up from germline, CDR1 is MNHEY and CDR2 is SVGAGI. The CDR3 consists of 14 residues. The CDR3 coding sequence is TGTGCCAGCAGTGACTCAAGGGACGGAAATGGCTACACCTTC. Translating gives CASSDSRDGNGYTF.

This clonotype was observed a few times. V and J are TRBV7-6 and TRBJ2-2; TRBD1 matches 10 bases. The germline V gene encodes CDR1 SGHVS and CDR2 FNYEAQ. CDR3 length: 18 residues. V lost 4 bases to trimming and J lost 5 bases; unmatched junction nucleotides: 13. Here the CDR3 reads CASSSRYRDRGRTGELFF. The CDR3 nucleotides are TGTGCCAGCAGCTCGCGATACCGGGACAGGGGACGGACCGGGGAGCTGTTTTTT.